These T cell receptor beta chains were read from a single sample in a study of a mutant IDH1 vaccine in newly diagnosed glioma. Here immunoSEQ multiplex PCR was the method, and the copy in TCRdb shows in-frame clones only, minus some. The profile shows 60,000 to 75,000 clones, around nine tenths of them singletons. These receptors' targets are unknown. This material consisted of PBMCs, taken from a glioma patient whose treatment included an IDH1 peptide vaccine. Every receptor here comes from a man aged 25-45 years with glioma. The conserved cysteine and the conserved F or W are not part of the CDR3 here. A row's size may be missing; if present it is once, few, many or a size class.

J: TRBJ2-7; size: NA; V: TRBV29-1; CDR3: SVVPATNSYEQY
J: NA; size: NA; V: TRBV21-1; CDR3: ADSRGGSYEQY
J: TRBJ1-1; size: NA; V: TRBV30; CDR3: ACQMPGQGVTEAF
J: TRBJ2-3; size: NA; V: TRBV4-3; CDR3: ASSQDRRLARDTQY
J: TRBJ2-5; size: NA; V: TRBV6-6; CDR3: ASSYSRGQETQY
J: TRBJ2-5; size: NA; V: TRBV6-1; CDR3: ASSEQTSRETQY
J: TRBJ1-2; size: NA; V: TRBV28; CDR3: ASSLWGPTNYGYT
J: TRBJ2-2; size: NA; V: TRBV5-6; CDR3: ASSLMVFGELF
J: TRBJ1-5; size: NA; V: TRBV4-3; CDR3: ASSLERGVNQPQH
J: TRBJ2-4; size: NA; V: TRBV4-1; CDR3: ASSHPLKESGNIQY
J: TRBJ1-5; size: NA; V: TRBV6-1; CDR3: ASILTGFQPQH
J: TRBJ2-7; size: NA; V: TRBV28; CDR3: ASSDLTGRMTYEQY
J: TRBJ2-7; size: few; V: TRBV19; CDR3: ASSRGLYEQY
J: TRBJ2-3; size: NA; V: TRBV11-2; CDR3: ASSLIADTQY
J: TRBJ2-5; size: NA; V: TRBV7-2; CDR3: ASSFSGRGTQY
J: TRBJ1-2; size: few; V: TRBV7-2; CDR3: ASSLATGPNYGYT
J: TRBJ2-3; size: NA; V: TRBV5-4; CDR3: ASSLFQKRTDTQY
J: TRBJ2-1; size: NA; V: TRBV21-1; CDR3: ASSQASWSYNEQF
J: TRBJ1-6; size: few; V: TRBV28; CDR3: ASSLVMRLGHNSPLH
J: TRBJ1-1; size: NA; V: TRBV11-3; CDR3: ASSLEAEGRDNTEAF
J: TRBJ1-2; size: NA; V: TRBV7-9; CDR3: ASSLHNSPGFLNYGYT
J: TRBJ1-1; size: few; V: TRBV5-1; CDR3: ASSLDSLNTEAF
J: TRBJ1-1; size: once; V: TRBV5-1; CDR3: ASSLEAGVGTEAF
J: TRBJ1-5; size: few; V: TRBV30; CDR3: AWSLRTGPFH
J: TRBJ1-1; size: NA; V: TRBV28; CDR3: ASSLSRGFRVTEAF
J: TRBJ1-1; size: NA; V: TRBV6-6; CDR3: ASILNTEAF
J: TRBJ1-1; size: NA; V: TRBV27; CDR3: ASRRGGGNTEAF
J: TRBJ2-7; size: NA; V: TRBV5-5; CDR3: ASSLAGSVGYEQY
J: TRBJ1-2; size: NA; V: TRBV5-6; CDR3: ASSLHRNYGYT
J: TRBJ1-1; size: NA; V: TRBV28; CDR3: ASSFTGQGTEAF
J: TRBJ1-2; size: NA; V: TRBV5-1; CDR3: ASSLDRGNGYT
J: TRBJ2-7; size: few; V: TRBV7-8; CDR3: ASSLARAYEQY
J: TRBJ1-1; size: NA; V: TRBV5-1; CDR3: ASSRTGGNTEAF
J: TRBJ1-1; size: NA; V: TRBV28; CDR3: ASSRPTEAF
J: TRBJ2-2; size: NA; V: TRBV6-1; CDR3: ASRGGERDTGELF
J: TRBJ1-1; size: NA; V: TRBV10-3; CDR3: AISRTGNTEAF
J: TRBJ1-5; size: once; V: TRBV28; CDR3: ASTDSPAQLLH